These 17 T cell receptor beta chains originate from one sample sequenced in a study of Ad26.COV2.S vaccination and SARS-CoV-2 variants. Treatment reported: 15 to 20 received Ad26.COV2.S at low or high dose, single or two shots; about 5 received placebo; per-sample allocation not given. Samples analyzed were those drawn on day 63 after the first vaccine or placebo injection. Data came from immunoSEQ multiplex PCR; TCRdb stores just in-frame clones and leaves some out. The repertoire consists of about 320,000 clones, with about nine tenths occurring once and the leading ten covering roughly 6%. This sample comprised peripheral blood, obtained in a trial of Ad26.COV2.S vaccine versus placebo. These receptors all stem from a person aged 18-60 years who received the Ad26.COV2.S COVID-19 vaccine or a placebo.

CDR3 bases: TGTGCCAGCAGCGACATTCGGGGAAGGGGAGGTGGCTACACCTTC. Translating gives CASSDIRGRGGGYTF. This sequence joins TRBV7-2 and TRBJ1-2; perhaps TRBD1 as D (5 bases). V was trimmed by 5 bases and J by 7 bases, leaving 20 bases between them. The CDR3 runs to 15 residues. Per the germline V gene, CDR1 is SGHTA and CDR2 is FQGNSA.

CDR3 sequence: CASSLAHSYEQYF. DNA for the CDR3: TGTGCCAGCAGCTTAGCTCACTCCTACGAGCAGTACTTC. The chain joins TRBV11-3 to TRBJ2-7; D gene unclear. This CDR3 contains 13 residues. Germline V gene sequence: CDR1 SGHNT, CDR2 YENEEA. V was clipped by 1 base and J by 0 bases, with 4 bases between them.

The chain links TRBV5-1 to TRBJ1-4; the match to TRBD1 covers 8 bases. CDR3 size: 16 residues. The junction had 2 bases not matched to a gene; V was cut back by 1 base and J by 0 bases. Germline V CDR1 and CDR2: SGHRS, YFSETQ. The CDR3 reads CASSLNRGTTNEKLFF. CDR3 coding DNA: TGCGCCAGCAGCTTGAACAGGGGGACAACTAATGAAAAACTGTTTTTT.

J is TRBJ2-7 and V is TRBV4-1; tentative D call: TRBD1 (6 bases). The CDR3 is 16 residues long. Trimming pared 3 bases from V and 0 bases from J, leaving 15 bases between. Germline V gene lookup returns CDR1 MGHRA and CDR2 YSYEKL. The CDR3 coding sequence is TGCGCCAGCAGCCAGAAAGGGTGGACAGCCTCCTACGAGCAGTACTTC. Encoded protein: CASSQKGWTASYEQYF.

The gene calls are TRBV30 and TRBJ1-4; perhaps TRBD1 as D (6 bases). Trimming removed 0 bases from V and 4 bases from J, with 18 bases in between. Germline assignment: CDR1 GTSNPN and CDR2 SVGIG (reference sequence). This CDR3 comprises 17 residues. The CDR3 spells CAWSVGGAPAGNEKLFF. In DNA, the CDR3 is TGTGCCTGGAGTGTCGGGGGGGCGCCGGCCGGTAATGAAAAACTGTTTTTT.

V gene TRBV14 combines with J gene TRBJ1-1; no clear D. Deletions cut 8 bases from V and 0 bases from J, with 10 bases between. Germline V gives CDR1 SGHDN, CDR2 FVKESK. The CDR3 is made up of 13 amino acids. The CDR3 loop reads CASSRSLNTEAFF. Written as DNA, the CDR3 is TGTGCCAGCTCCAGATCGCTGAACACTGAAGCTTTCTTT.

V is TRBV7-8 and J is TRBJ2-7; D is perhaps TRBD1 (5 bases). The germline CDR1 and CDR2 sequences are SGHVS and FQNEAQ. The CDR3 runs 14 residues. Trimming removed 7 bases from V and 2 bases from J, with 15 bases in between. CDR3 nucleotide sequence: TGTGCCAGCAAATCCGCAGGGCGGCCCTACGAGCAGTACTTC. Translation gives CASKSAGRPYEQYF.

This clone was detected once. The gene calls are TRBV7-7 and TRBJ2-7; 7 bases are a match to TRBD1. The CDR3 consists of 15 residues. CDR1 and CDR2 from the germline V gene are SSHAT and FNYEAQ (reference sequence). V was pared by 5 bases and J by 2 bases, with 9 bases of the junction left unmatched. The CDR3 loop is CASSKGTDPTYEQYF. CDR3 DNA sequence: TGTGCCAGCAGCAAAGGGACAGATCCTACCTACGAGCAGTACTTC.

This chain joins TRBV5-1 and TRBJ1-3, with a weak D call TRBD1 (5 bases). V was cut by 0 bases and J by 7 bases, with 14 bases left in between. Looked up from germline, CDR1 is SGHRS and CDR2 is YFSETQ. The CDR3 is 15 amino acids. Written as DNA, the CDR3 is TGCGCCAGCAGCTTGGTTCCGGGGGTCCCGAACACCATATATTTT. This encodes CASSLVPGVPNTIYF.

V is TRBV6-4 and J is TRBJ1-1, with 9 bases lining up with TRBD1. Germline trimming cut 3 bases from V and 8 bases from J; bases unmatched to any gene: 10. Germline lookup yields CDR1 MRHNA and CDR2 SNTAGT. This CDR3 is 15 amino acids long. Written as DNA, the CDR3 is TGTGCCAGCAGTGAACGGGACAGGGATCGCGACGAAGCTTTCTTT. It codes for CASSERDRDRDEAFF.

The rearrangement joins TRBV9 to TRBJ2-3, with a tentative D call TRBD2 (6 bases). Germline CDR1 reads SGDLS; CDR2 reads YYNGEE. The germline V and J ends were trimmed by 4 bases and 3 bases, with 15 bases remaining between them. This CDR3 is 15 amino acids long. The CDR3 reads CASSRGWGTTDTQYF. The CDR3 coding sequence is TGTGCCAGCAGCCGAGGGTGGGGGACTACAGATACGCAGTATTTT.

V gene TRBV6-4 combines with J gene TRBJ2-3, with 7 bases lining up with TRBD1. The V segment lost 0 bases and the J segment 7 bases; nucleotides outside the gene matches: 4. There are 14 residues in the CDR3. Germline V gene data show CDR1 as MRHNA and CDR2 as SNTAGT. The CDR3 sequence: CASSDSTGRNTQYF. CDR3 DNA sequence: TGTGCCAGCAGTGACTCGACAGGGCGCAATACGCAGTATTTT.

The rearrangement joins TRBV18 to TRBJ1-2, with TRBD1 as a possible D gene (5 bases). Germline V gene sequence: CDR1 KGHSH, CDR2 LQKENI. Trimming stripped 0 bases from V and 8 bases from J, with 7 bases between. This CDR3 region has 12 residues. In nucleotides, the CDR3 is TGTGCCAGCTCACCACCGGCAGGGGGCTACACCTTC. Its translation: CASSPPAGGYTF.

This chain uses TRBV7-2 with TRBJ2-3, with 10 positions matching TRBD2. The CDR3 runs to 14 residues. J lost 5 bases, V lost 2 bases, and 1 base had no gene match. CDR1 and CDR2 (germline): SGHTA, FQGNSA. The CDR3 coding sequence is TGTGCCAGCAGCTTACTAGCGGGGGAAGATACGCAGTATTTT. Translation: CASSLLAGEDTQYF.

This sequence joins TRBV7-9 and TRBJ2-3, with a tentative D call TRBD2 (6 bases). The V end lost 1 base, the J end lost 0 bases, and 8 bases lay between the germline ends. The germline gives CDR1 SEHNR, CDR2 FQNEAQ (reference sequence). The CDR3 consists of 15 residues. The CDR3 is CASSLVSGSTDTQYF. CDR3 coding DNA: TGTGCCAGCAGCTTAGTTAGCGGTAGCACAGATACGCAGTATTTT.

This chain uses TRBV28 with TRBJ2-7, with TRBD2 as a possible D gene (7 bases). Trimming shortened V by 3 bases and J by 2 bases, and 17 bases separated the two germline ends. CDR3 length equals 16 residues. Germline V gives CDR1 MDHEN, CDR2 SYDVKM. CDR3 amino acids: CASSFWGGGAAYEQYF. The CDR3, as DNA: TGTGCCAGCAGTTTTTGGGGAGGGGGGGCGGCCTACGAGCAGTACTTC.

The chain combines TRBV4-3 with TRBJ2-2, with D possibly being TRBD1 (5 bases). V gave up 2 bases and J gave up 6 bases, with 7 bases separating them. Per germline, CDR1 LGHNA and CDR2 YSLEER. The CDR3 sequence is 13 residues long. The CDR3 loop reads CASSQQGAGELFF. Written as DNA, the CDR3 is TGCGCCAGCAGCCAACAAGGGGCCGGGGAGCTGTTTTTT.